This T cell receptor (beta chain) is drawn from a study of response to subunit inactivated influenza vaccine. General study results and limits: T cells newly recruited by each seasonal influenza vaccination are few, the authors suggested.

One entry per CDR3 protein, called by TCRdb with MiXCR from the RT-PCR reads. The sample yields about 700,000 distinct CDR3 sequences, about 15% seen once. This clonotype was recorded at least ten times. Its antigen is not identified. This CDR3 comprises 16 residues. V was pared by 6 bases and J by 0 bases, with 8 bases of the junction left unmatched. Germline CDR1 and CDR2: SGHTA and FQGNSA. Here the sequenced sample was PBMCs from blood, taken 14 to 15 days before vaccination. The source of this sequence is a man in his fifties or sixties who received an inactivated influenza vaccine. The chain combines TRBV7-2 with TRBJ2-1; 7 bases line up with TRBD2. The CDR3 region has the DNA TGTGCCAGCAGTTTATCCTCGGGGGGCTCCTACAATGAGCAGTTCTTC. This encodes CASSLSSGGSYNEQFF.